The clone carrying this T cell receptor beta chain showed up just a few times. Its cognate antigen is unknown. It was with unique molecular identifiers that the TCRbeta library was prepared. TCRdb itself ran the PCR reads through MiXCR, one entry per CDR3 protein. The data contain over 200,000 distinct CDR3 sequences, roughly 8.3% of them seen just once; the ten biggest clones take up roughly 36%. These data belong to a study of T-cell reconstitution after alpha-beta-depleted transplantation in children. General study findings and limits: At the one-year point after transplant, T-cell counts and TCRbeta diversity were found to come mostly from T cells that had been newly produced. Some patients owed their high day-60 TCRbeta diversity to surviving recipient T cells and thymic progenitors. About two months after transplant, alpha-beta T cells reportedly came from several hundred expanded graft clones.

The TCR was taken from a male patient between 2 and 10 years old who had a stem cell transplant for acute myeloid leukemia, so the T cells may come from the graft donor. Source: PBMCs, mostly from graft donor cells, taken 360 days after TCRalphabeta/CD19-depleted stem cell transplant.

CDR3 protein: CASSDGTLPDTQYF. The CDR3 bases are TGTGCCAGCAGCGACGGGACACTGCCAGATACGCAGTATTTT. The chain has TRBV9 and TRBJ2-3, with D possibly matching TRBD1 (6 bases). Germline V lookup: CDR1 SGDLS, CDR2 YYNGEE. The CDR3 consists of 14 residues. Trimming took 3 bases from V and 4 from J, leaving 12 bases between them.